The entry that follows covers one TCR beta chain sequence. Antigen: not known. The table came from immunoSEQ multiplex PCR; TCRdb's copy has only in-frame clones and leaves some out. The table shows around 340,000 clones, with 88% occurring only once. As for treatment: 15 to 20 received Ad26.COV2.S at low or high dose, single or two shots; 5 received placebo; per-sample allocation not given. Sample collection was performed on day 63 after the first vaccine or placebo injection. Boston provided a donor who was an adult aged 18-55 years. V was clipped by 0 bases and J by 4 bases, with 13 bases between them. CDR1 and CDR2 (germline): SGHAT, FQNNGV. The CDR3 is 16 amino acids. The entry originates in a study of Ad26.COV2.S vaccination and SARS-CoV-2 variants. Study in general: Donor participated within the Ad26.COV2.S arm of the COV1001 trial.

Study results and limitations: In TCR breadth and depth analyses, total T cell responses may have been underestimated. Vaccinees showed greater spike-specific TCR breadth than placebo recipients.

The TCR comes from a person aged 18-60 years who received the Ad26.COV2.S COVID-19 vaccine or a placebo. This sequence joins TRBV11-2 and TRBJ2-1, with D uncertain. Sequenced here: peripheral blood, sampled in a trial of Ad26.COV2.S vaccine versus placebo. The CDR3 is CASSLDLQAGYNEQFF. CDR3 DNA: TGTGCCAGCAGCTTAGATCTGCAGGCTGGGTACAATGAGCAGTTCTTC.